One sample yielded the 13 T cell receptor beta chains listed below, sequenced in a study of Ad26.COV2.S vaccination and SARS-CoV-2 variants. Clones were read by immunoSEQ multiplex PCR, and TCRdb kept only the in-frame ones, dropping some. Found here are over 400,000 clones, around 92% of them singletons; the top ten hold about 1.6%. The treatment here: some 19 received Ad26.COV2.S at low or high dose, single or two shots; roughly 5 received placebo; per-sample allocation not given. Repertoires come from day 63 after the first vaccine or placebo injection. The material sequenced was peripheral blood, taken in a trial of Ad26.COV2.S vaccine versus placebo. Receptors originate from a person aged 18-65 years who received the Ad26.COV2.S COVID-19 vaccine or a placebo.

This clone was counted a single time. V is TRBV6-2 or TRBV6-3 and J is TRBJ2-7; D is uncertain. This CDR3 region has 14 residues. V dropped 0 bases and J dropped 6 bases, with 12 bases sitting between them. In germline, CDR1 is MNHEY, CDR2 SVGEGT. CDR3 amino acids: CASSYSKVAGEQYF. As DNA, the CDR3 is TGTGCCAGCAGTTACTCTAAGGTCGCCGGCGAGCAGTACTTC.

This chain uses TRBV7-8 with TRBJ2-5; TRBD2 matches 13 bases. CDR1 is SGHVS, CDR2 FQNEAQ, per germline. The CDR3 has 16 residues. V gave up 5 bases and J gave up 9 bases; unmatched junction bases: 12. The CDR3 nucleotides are TGTGCCAGCAGCATCAGGACTAGCGGGGGACCCGTGGCCCAGTACTTC. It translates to CASSIRTSGGPVAQYF.

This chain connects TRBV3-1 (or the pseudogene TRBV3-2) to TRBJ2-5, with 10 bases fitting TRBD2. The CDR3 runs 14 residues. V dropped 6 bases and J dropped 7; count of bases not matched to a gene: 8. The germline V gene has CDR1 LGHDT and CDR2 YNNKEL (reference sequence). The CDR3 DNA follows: TGTGCCAGCAGTCTTAGCGGGGGGTTGGGGACCCAGTACTTC. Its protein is CASSLSGGLGTQYF.

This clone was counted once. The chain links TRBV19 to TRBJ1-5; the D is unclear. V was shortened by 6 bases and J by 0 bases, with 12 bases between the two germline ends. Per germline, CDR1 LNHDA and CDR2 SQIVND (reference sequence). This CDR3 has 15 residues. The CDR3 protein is CASRPTNHSNQPQHF. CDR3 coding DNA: TGTGCCAGTAGACCCACCAACCATAGCAATCAGCCCCAGCATTTT.

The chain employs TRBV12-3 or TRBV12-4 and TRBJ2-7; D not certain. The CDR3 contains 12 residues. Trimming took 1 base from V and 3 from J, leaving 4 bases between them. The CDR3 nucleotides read TGTGCCAGCAGTTTAGACAACTACGAGCAGTACTTC. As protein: CASSLDNYEQYF.

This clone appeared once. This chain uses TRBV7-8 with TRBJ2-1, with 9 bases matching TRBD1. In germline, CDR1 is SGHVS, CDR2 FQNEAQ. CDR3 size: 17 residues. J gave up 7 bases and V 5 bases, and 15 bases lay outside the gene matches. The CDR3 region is CASSPLLGDRATNEQFF. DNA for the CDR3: TGTGCCAGCAGCCCGCTCTTGGGGGACAGGGCGACAAATGAGCAGTTCTTC.

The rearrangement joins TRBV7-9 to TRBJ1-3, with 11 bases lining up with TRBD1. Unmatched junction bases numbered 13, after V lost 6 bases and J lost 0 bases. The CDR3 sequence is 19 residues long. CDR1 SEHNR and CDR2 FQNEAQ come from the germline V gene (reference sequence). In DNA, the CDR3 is TGTGCCAGCAGGCCCACCCTCCGGGACAGGGGGAACTCTGGAAACACCATATATTTT. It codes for CASRPTLRDRGNSGNTIYF.

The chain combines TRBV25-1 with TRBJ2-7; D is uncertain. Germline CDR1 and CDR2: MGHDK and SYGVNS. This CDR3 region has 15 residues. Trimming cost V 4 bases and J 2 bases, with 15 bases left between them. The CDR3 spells CASSGPWSGTYEQYF. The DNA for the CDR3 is TGTGCCAGCAGTGGACCTTGGTCGGGTACCTACGAGCAGTACTTC.

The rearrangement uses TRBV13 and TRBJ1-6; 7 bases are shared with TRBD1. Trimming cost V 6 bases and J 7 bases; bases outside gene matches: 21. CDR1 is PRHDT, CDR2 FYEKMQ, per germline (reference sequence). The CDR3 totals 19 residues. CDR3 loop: CASRSGVAGGPSPNSPLHF. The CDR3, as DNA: TGTGCCAGCAGGAGTGGTGTGGCAGGGGGACCGTCCCCCAATTCACCCCTCCACTTT.

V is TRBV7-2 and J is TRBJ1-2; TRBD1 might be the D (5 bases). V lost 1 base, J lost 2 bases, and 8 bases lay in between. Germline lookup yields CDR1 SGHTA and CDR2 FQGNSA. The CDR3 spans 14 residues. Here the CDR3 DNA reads TGTGCCAGCAGCTTAGAAGCAGGGAACTATGGCTACACCTTC. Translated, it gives CASSLEAGNYGYTF.

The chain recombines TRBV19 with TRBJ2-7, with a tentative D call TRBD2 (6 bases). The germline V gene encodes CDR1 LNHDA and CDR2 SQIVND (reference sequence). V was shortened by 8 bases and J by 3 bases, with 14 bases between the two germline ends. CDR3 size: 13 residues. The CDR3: CASSASEYYEQYF. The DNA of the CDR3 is TGTGCCAGTTCGGCTAGCGAGTACTACGAGCAGTACTTC.

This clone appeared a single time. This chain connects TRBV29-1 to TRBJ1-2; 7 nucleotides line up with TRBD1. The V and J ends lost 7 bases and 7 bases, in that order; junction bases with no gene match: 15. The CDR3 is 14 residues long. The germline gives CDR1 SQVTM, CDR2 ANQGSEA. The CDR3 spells CSGTIQGRPGGYTF. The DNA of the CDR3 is TGCAGCGGGACAATACAGGGGCGGCCGGGTGGCTACACCTTC. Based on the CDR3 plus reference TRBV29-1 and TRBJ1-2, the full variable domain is SAVISQKPSRDICQRGTSLTIQCQVDSQVTMMFWYRQQPGQSLTLIATANQGSEATYESGFVIDKFPISRPNLTFSTLTVSNMSPEDSSIYLCSGTIQGRPGGYTFGSGTRLTVV.

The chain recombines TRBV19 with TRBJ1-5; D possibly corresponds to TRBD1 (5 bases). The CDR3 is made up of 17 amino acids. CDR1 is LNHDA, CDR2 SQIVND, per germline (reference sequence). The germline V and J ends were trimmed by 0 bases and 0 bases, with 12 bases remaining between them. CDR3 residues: CASSIDSGTHSNQPQHF. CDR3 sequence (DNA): TGTGCCAGTAGTATAGATTCCGGGACTCATAGCAATCAGCCCCAGCATTTT.